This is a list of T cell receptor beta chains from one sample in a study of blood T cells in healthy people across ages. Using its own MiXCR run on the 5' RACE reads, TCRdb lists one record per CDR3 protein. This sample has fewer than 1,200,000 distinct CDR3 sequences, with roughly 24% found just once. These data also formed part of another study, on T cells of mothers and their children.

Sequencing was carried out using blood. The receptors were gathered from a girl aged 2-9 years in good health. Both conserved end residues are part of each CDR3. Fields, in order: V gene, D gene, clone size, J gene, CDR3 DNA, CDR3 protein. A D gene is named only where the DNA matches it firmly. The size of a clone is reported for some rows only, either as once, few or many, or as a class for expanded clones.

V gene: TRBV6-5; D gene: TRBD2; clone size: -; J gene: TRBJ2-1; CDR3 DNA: TGTGCCAGTAGTTACGGACTAGCGGGACTTCAGTTCTTC; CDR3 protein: CASSYGLAGLQFF
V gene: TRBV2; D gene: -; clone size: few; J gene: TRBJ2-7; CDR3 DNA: TGTGCCAGCAGTTACATAGGCCAGATCGAGCAGTACTTC; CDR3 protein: CASSYIGQIEQYF
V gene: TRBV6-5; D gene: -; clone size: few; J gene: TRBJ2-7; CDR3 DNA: TGTGCCAGCACCCTAAACTTAGGGGCGGCCTACGAGCAGTACTTC; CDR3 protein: CASTLNLGAAYEQYF
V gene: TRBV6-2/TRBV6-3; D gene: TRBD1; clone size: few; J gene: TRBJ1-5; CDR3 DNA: TGTGCCAGCAGTTGGGACAGAAGTCAGCCCCAGCATTTT; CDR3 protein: CASSWDRSQPQHF
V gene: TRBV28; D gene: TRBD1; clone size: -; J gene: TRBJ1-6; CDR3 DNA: TGTGCCAGCAGTTTATTGACAGGGAGTAATTCACCCCTCCACTTT; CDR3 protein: CASSLLTGSNSPLHF
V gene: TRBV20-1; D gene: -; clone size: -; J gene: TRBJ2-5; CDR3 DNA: TGCAGTGCTGACAGCGGGCCCGAAGGGAAGACCCAGTACTTC; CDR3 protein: CSADSGPEGKTQYF
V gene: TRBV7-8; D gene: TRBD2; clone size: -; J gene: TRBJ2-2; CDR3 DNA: TGTGCCAGCAGCTTAGCACCGACGGGGGGGTACCGCGGGGAGCTGTTTTTT; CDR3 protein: CASSLAPTGGYRGELFF
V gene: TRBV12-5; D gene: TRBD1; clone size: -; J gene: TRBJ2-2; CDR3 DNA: TGTGCTAGTGGCATCGACAGGGGAAACACCGGGGAGCTGTTTTTT; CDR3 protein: CASGIDRGNTGELFF
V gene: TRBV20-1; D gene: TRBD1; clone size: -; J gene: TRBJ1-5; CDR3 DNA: TGCAGTGCTAGGACCGGACAGGGGGGAAATCAGCCCCAGCATTTT; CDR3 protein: CSARTGQGGNQPQHF
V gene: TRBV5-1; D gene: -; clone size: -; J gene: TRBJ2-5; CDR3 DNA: TGCGCCAGCAGCTTAGGGCTGTTTCAAGAGACCCAGTACTTC; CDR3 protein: CASSLGLFQETQYF
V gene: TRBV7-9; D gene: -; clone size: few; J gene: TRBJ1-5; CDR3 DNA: TGTGCCAGTGGGGATCAGGGAGGGAATCAGCCCCAGCATTTT; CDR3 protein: CASGDQGGNQPQHF
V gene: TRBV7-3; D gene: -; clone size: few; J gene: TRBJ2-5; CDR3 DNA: TGTGCCAGCAGCCACCTAGGGGCGGAGACCCAGTACTTC; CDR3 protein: CASSHLGAETQYF
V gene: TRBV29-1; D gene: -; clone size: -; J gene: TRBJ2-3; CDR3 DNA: TGCAGCGTTCGGGGGATGACACAAGATACGCAGTATTTT; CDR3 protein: CSVRGMTQDTQYF
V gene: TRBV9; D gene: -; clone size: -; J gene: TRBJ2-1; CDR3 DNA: TGTGCCAGCAGCGTAGGGACAATACCCAATGAGCAGTTCTTC; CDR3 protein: CASSVGTIPNEQFF
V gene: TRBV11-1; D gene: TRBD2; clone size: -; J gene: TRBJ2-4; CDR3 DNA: TGTGCCAGCAGCCGTAGCGGGAGTTTCCAAAACATTCAGTACTTC; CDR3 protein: CASSRSGSFQNIQYF
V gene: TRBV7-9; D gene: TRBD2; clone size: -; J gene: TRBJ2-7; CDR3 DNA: TGTGCCAGCAGCTTAGTACTAGCGTCTGGGGGCGAGCAGTACTTC; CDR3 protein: CASSLVLASGGEQYF
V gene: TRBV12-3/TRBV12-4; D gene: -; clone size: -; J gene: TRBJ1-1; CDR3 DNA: TGTGCCAGCAGTTGGGACGATGGTAGGGCTGAAGCTTTCTTT; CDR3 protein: CASSWDDGRAEAFF
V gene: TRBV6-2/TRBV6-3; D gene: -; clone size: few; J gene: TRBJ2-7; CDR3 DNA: TGTGCCAGCAGTTACGGCTTCTCCTACGAGCAGTACTTC; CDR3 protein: CASSYGFSYEQYF
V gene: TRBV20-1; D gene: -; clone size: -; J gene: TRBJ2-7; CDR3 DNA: TGCAGTGTGTCGTCCCTAGTATCCGAGCAGTACTTC; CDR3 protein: CSVSSLVSEQYF
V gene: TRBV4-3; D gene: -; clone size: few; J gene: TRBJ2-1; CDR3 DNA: TGCGCCAGCAGCCAAGAACTAAGCGACATACGTCTTGATGAGCAGTTCTTC; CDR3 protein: CASSQELSDIRLDEQFF
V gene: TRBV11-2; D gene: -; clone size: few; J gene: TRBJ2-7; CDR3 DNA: TGTGCCAGCAGCTCCCCCCGTAAACACGAGCAGTACTTC; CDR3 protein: CASSSPRKHEQYF
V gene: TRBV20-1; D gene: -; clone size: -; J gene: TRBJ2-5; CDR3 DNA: TGCAGTGCTAGAGATCTTAGGGGCTCGGAGACCCAGTACTTC; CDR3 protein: CSARDLRGSETQYF
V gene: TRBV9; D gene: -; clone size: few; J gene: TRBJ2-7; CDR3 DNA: TGTGCCAGCAGCGTAGAGGCCCTTGGAGGCTCTGACTACGAGCAGTACTTC; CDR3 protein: CASSVEALGGSDYEQYF
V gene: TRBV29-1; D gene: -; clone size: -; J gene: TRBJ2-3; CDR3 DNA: TGCAGCGTTGCCACTAGGCTAGACGGTACGCAGTATTTT; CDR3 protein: CSVATRLDGTQYF
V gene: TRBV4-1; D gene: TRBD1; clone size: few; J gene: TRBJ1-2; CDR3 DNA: TGCGCCAGCAGCCAAGCCTACCAGGGGGATTGGAGTGGCTACACCTTC; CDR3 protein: CASSQAYQGDWSGYTF
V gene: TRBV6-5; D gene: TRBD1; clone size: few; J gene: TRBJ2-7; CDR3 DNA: TGTGCCGGCAGTAGAACAGGGGCCTACGAGCAGTACTTC; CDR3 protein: CAGSRTGAYEQYF
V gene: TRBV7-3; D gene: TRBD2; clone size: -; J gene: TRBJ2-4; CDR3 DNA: TGTGCCAGCAGCTTAACGGGCGGGGGCATTCAGTACTTC; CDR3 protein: CASSLTGGGIQYF
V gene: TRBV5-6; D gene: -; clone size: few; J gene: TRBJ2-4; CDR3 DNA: TGTGCCAGCAGCTCCCCGTCAATGGACATTCAGTACTTC; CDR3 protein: CASSSPSMDIQYF
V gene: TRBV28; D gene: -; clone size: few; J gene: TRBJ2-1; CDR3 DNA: TGTGCTATTCTGGGCACTAGCTCCTACAATGAGCAGTTCTTC; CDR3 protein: CAILGTSSYNEQFF